This T cell receptor (beta chain) was documented in a study of tissue T cells after allogeneic stem cell transplantation. Study-wide background: Several unmodified and three CD34-selected T-cell-depleted grafts went to graft-versus-host disease patients. A handful of GVHD patients had recipient-origin PBMCs collected before transplant.

Assay: immunoSEQ multiplex PCR; the TCRdb copy retains only in-frame clones and omits some. Here the sample spans 25,000 to 30,000 clones, less than 90% being singletons. CDR1 and CDR2 from the germline V gene are LNHDA and SQIVND (reference sequence). This CDR3 spans 11 amino acids. Trimming pared 4 bases from V and 6 bases from J, leaving 7 bases between. Notes on this clone: What it recognizes is unknown.

Study findings and constraints: Within patients, tissue anatomy strongly shaped TCR repertoire composition.

V usage is TRBV19 and J usage is TRBJ2-7; D perhaps matches TRBD1 (6 bases). Source: blood, taken before transplantation. The TCR sequence derives from a woman between 18 and 50 years old who later had graft-versus-host disease after an allogeneic stem cell transplant. CDR3 in amino acids: CASSTGVEQYF. In DNA, the CDR3 is TGTGCCAGTAGTACAGGGGTCGAGCAGTACTTC.